Presented here are 7 T cell receptor beta chains from one specimen sequenced in a study of T-cell memory formation after mild COVID-19. TCRdb processed the 5' RACE reads anew with MiXCR; each CDR3 protein has one entry. The table includes roughly 450,000 distinct CDR3 sequences, 15% to 20% detected once. Sequencing used PBMCs or a T cell subset sorted from them (not recorded which). The receptors originated from an adult woman who had mild COVID-19 (a few samples of this study predate the infection). Cell type and time point are not known.

V and J are TRBV9 and TRBJ2-1; 8 nucleotides match TRBD2. Per germline, CDR1 SGDLS and CDR2 YYNGEE. This CDR3 is built from 15 residues. V trimming: 1 base; J trimming: 4 bases; junction bases outside the gene matches: 4. The CDR3 DNA follows: TGTGCCAGCAGCGTAAGCGGGAGTTTGTACAATGAGCAGTTCTTC. Amino acid sequence: CASSVSGSLYNEQFF. Full variable domain (remainder filled in from reference TRBV9 and TRBJ2-1): DSGVTQTPKHLITATGQRVTLRCSPRSGDLSVYWYQQSLDQGLQFLIQYYNGEERAKGNILERFSAQQFPDLHSELNLSSLELGDSALYFCASSVSGSLYNEQFFGPGTRLTVL.

The chain has TRBV27 and TRBJ2-1; weak D call: TRBD1 (5 bases). Trimming stripped 1 base from V and 6 bases from J, with 16 bases between. This CDR3 spans 16 amino acids. The germline V gene encodes CDR1 MNHEY and CDR2 SMNVEV (reference sequence). CDR3 in amino acids: CASSLLARKGANEQFF. The CDR3 DNA follows: TGTGCCAGCAGTTTATTAGCCAGGAAAGGGGCCAATGAGCAGTTCTTC.

Many counts were recorded for this clonotype. This CDR3 is CASSLSQGQINGYTF. The CDR3, as DNA: TGTGCCAGCAGCTTATCACAAGGACAGATTAATGGCTACACCTTC. The chain combines TRBV7-2 with TRBJ1-2, with a tentative D call TRBD1 (6 bases). The CDR3 extends over 15 amino acids. V lost 2 bases to trimming and J lost 6 bases, with 16 bases between them. The germline CDR1 and CDR2 sequences are SGHTA and FQGNSA.

The V call is TRBV11-2, the J call TRBJ1-1, with D uncertain. Germline values: CDR1 SGHAT, CDR2 FQNNGV. V gave up 5 bases and J gave up 0 bases, with 13 bases separating them. CDR3 length: 15 residues. The CDR3 bases are TGTGCCAGCAGCCCACTGATGTCAGTGAACACTGAAGCTTTCTTT. This encodes CASSPLMSVNTEAFF.

The chain is built from TRBV7-9 and TRBJ2-3, with 10 positions matching TRBD2. This CDR3 contains 16 residues. Germline V lookup: CDR1 SEHNR, CDR2 FQNEAQ (reference sequence). J lost 3 bases, V lost 7 bases, and 10 bases had no gene match. The CDR3 coding sequence is TGTGCCAGCAACCCACCTAGCGGGAGTGGAACAGATACGCAGTATTTT. Its translation is CASNPPSGSGTDTQYF. The full variable domain, its missing parts supplied by reference TRBV7-9 and TRBJ2-3, is DTGVSQNPRHKITKRGQNVTFRCDPISEHNRLYWYRQTLGQGPEFLTYFQNEAQLEKSRLLSDRFSAERPKGSFSTLEIQRTEQGDSAMYLCASNPPSGSGTDTQYFGPGTRLTVL.

The chain combines TRBV4-3 with TRBJ1-5; D remains ambiguous. There are 13 residues in the CDR3. Trimming shortened V by 2 bases and J by 6 bases, and 8 bases separated the two germline ends. Germline values: CDR1 LGHNA, CDR2 YSLEER. In DNA, the CDR3 is TGCGCCAGCAGCCAATCATTGGGTCAGCCCCAGCATTTT. Amino acids: CASSQSLGQPQHF.

V and J are TRBV5-1 and TRBJ2-6; 8 nucleotides match TRBD1. The trim removed 4 bases at V and 0 bases at J, leaving 9 bases unmatched. The germline V gene has CDR1 SGHRS and CDR2 YFSETQ. The CDR3 has 18 amino acids. CDR3 DNA: TGCGCCAGCAGCCCCCGGACAGGGAAGAGCTCTGGGGCCAACGTCCTGACTTTC. It is translated as CASSPRTGKSSGANVLTF.